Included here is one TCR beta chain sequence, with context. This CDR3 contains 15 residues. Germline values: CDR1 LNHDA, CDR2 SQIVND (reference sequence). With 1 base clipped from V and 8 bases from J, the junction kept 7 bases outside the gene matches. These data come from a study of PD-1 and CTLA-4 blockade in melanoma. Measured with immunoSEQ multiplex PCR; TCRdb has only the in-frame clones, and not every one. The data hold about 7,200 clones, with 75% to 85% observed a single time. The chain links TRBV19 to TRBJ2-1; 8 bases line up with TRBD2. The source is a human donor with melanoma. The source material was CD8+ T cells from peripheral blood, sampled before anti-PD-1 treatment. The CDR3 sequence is CASSIAGTSFDEQFF. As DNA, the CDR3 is TGTGCCAGTAGTATAGCAGGGACTAGTTTTGATGAGCAGTTCTTC. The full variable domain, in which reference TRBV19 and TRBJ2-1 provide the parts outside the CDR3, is DGGITQSPKYLFRKEGQNVTLSCEQNLNHDAMYWYRQDPGQGLRLIYYSQIVNDFQKGDIAEGYSVSREKKESFPLTVTSAQKNPTAFYLCASSIAGTSFDEQFFGPGTRLTVL.